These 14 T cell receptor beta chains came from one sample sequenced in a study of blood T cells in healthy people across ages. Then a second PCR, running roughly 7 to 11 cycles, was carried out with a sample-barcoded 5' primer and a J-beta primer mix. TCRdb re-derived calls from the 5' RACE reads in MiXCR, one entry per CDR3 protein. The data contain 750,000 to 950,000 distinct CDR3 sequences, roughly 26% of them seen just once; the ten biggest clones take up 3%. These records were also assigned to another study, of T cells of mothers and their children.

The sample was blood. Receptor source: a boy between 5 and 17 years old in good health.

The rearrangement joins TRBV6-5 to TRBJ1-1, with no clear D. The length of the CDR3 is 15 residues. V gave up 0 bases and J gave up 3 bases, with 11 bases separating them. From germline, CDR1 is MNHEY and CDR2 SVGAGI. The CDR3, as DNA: TGTGCCAGCAGTTACTCTGTCCGGGCGGACACTGAAGCTTTCTTT. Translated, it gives CASSYSVRADTEAFF.

The CDR3 region has the DNA TGTGCCAGCAGTTTACGGGGGCAAGTGGTCAATCAGCCCCAGCATTTT. Translated: CASSLRGQVVNQPQHF. V usage is TRBV28 and J usage is TRBJ1-5; weak D call: TRBD1 (6 bases). CDR3 size: 16 residues. V was clipped by 2 bases and J by 3 bases, with 14 bases between them. Per the germline V gene, CDR1 is MDHEN and CDR2 is SYDVKM.

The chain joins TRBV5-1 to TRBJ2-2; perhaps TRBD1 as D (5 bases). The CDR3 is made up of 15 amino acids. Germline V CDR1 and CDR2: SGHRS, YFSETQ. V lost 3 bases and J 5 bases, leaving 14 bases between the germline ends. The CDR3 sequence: CASSYYGSGTGELFF. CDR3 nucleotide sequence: TGCGCCAGCAGCTACTACGGGTCAGGGACCGGGGAGCTGTTTTTT.

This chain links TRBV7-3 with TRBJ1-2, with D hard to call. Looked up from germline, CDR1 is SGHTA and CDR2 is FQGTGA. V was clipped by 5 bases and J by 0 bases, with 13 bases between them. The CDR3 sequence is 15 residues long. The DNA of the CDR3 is TGTGCCAGCAGCCCCCGCGGCGGAACTAACTATGGCTACACCTTC. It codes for CASSPRGGTNYGYTF.

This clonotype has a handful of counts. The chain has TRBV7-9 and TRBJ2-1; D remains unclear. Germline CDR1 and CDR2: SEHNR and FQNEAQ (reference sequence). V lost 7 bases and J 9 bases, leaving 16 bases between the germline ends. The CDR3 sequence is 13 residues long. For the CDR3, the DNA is TGTGCCAGCAACCCAACTTCCTCCGGTGAGCAGTTCTTC. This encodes CASNPTSSGEQFF.

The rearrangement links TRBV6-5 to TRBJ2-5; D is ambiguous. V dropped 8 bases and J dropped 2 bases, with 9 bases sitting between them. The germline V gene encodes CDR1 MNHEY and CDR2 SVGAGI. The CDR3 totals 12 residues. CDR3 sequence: CASGESQETQYF. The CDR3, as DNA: TGTGCCAGCGGCGAGAGTCAAGAGACCCAGTACTTC.

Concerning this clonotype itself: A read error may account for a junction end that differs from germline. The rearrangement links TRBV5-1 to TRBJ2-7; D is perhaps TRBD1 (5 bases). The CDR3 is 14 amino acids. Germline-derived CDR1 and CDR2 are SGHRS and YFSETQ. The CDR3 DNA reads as TGCGTCAGCACCCCCGGCAGGGATACCTACGAGCAGTACTTC. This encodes CVSTPGRDTYEQYF.

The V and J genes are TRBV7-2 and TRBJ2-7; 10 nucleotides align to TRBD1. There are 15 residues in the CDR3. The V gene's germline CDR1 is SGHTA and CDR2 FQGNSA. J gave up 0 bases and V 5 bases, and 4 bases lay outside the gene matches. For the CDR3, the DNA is TGTGCCAGCAGCATCAGGACAGGGGGCTCCTACGAGCAGTACTTC. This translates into CASSIRTGGSYEQYF.

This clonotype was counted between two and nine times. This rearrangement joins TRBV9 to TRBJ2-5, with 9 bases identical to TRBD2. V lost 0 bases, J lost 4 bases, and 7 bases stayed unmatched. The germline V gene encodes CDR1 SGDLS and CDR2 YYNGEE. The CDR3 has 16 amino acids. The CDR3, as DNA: TGTGCCAGCAGCGTAGCTGCGGGGGGGCCAGGAGAGACCCAGTACTTC. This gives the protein CASSVAAGGPGETQYF. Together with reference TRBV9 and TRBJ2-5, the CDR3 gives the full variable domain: DSGVTQTPKHLITATGQRVTLRCSPRSGDLSVYWYQQSLDQGLQFLIQYYNGEERAKGNILERFSAQQFPDLHSELNLSSLELGDSALYFCASSVAAGGPGETQYFGPGTRLLVL.

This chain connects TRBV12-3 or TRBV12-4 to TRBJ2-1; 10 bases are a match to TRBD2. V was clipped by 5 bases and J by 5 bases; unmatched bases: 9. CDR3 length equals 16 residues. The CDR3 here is CASSPVLAGGHNEQFF. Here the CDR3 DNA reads TGTGCCAGCAGTCCCGTCTTAGCGGGGGGACACAATGAGCAGTTCTTC.

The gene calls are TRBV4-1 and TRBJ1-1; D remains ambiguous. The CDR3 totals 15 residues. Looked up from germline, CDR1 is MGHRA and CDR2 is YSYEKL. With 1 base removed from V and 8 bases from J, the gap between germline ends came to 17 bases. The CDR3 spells CASSQVGTVLKEAFF. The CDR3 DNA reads TGCGCCAGCAGCCAAGTTGGTACAGTACTAAAGGAAGCTTTCTTT.

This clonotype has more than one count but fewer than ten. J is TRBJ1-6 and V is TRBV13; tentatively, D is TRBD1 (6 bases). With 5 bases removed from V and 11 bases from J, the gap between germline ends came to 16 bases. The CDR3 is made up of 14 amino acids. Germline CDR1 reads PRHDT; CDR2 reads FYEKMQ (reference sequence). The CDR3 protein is CASSGGGDRTPLHF. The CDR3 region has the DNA TGTGCCAGCAGCGGGGGGGGCGACAGGACACCCCTCCACTTT.

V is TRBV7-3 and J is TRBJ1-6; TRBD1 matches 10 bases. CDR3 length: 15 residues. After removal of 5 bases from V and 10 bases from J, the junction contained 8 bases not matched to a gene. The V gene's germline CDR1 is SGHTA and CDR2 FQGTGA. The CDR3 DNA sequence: TGTGCCAGCAGCCGTAGGGGACAGGGGATGTCACCCCTCCACTTT. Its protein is CASSRRGQGMSPLHF.

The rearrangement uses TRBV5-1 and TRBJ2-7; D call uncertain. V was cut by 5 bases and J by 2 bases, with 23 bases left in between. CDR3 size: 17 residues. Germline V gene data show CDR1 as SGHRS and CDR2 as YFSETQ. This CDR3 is CASSSPPSKGFTYEQYF. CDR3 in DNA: TGCGCCAGCAGTTCGCCCCCAAGCAAAGGGTTTACCTACGAGCAGTACTTC. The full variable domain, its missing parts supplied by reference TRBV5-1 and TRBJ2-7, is KAGVTQTPRYLIKTRGQQVTLSCSPISGHRSVSWYQQTPGQGLQFLFEYFSETQRNKGNFPGRFSGRQFSNSRSEMNVSTLELGDSALYLCASSSPPSKGFTYEQYFGPGTRLTVT.